Presented here are 24 T cell receptor beta chains from one specimen sequenced in a study of shared clonotypes between healthy human individuals. Produced via immunoSEQ multiplex PCR; TCRdb's table is partial and in-frame only. The repertoire holds some 2,400,000 clones, 90% to 97% seen once, with more than 0.1% in the top ten. Sample: naive CD4+ T cells sorted from blood. Regarding subset: CD45RA+ positively selected. These receptors were collected from a man aged 18 to 30 in good health.

The chain uses TRBV5-1 and TRBJ1-5; no clear D gene. This CDR3 is 13 amino acids long. V lost 4 bases, J lost 6 bases, and 11 bases lay in between. Germline V gene lookup returns CDR1 SGHRS and CDR2 YFSETQ. Here the CDR3 DNA reads TGCGCCAGCAGCATCGGGGTTGGTCAGCCCCAGCATTTT. It specifies CASSIGVGQPQHF.

As DNA, the CDR3 is TGTGCCAGCTCAACAAGGACCTCCCAAGAGACCCAGTACTTC. This gives the protein CASSTRTSQETQYF. The chain combines TRBV18 with TRBJ2-5; no clear D gene. The V gene lost 5 bases and the J gene lost 1 base, with 11 bases spanning the gap. The CDR3 sequence is 14 residues long. From germline, CDR1 is KGHSH and CDR2 LQKENI. Supplemented by reference TRBV18 and TRBJ2-5, the full variable domain reads NAGVMQNPRHLVRRRGQEARLRCSPMKGHSHVYWYRQLPEEGLKFMVYLQKENIIDESGMPKERFSAEFPKEGPSILRIQQVVRGDSAAYFCASSTRTSQETQYFGPGTRLLVL.

V gene TRBV6-5 combines with J gene TRBJ2-3, with D unclear. The length of the CDR3 is 13 residues. CDR1 and CDR2 (germline): MNHEY, SVGAGI. V was clipped by 2 bases and J by 4 bases, with 7 bases between them. DNA for the CDR3: TGTGCCAGCAGTTACCGCTTCTCAGATACGCAGTATTTT. Protein: CASSYRFSDTQYF.

This CDR3 is CASTPTGIHEQYF. The CDR3 coding sequence is TGTGCCAGCACCCCGACGGGGATCCACGAGCAGTACTTC. The chain joins TRBV7-9 to TRBJ2-7; the D gene is possibly TRBD2 (5 bases). CDR1 and CDR2 from the germline V gene are SEHNR and FQNEAQ (reference sequence). The V end lost 7 bases, the J end lost 5 bases, and 15 bases lay between the germline ends. The CDR3 totals 13 residues.

With respect to this clone: Other DNA variants within this sample encode the same CDR3. V and J are TRBV19 and TRBJ2-7; 7 bases line up with TRBD1. Trimming removed 4 bases from V and 2 bases from J; junction bases left unmatched: 2. The germline gives CDR1 LNHDA, CDR2 SQIVND (reference sequence). The CDR3 consists of 13 residues. The CDR3 DNA is TGTGCCAGTAGTAGGGACAGCACCTACGAGCAGTACTTC. This translates into CASSRDSTYEQYF.

The chain is built from TRBV10-2 and TRBJ1-1; 7 bases match TRBD1. Germline V lookup: CDR1 WSHSY, CDR2 SAAADI. V lost 1 base and J lost 2; bases outside the gene matches: 7. This CDR3 is built from 16 residues. The CDR3 region is CASSEWSGTANTEAFF. In DNA, the CDR3 is TGCGCCAGCAGTGAGTGGTCCGGGACAGCCAACACTGAAGCTTTCTTT.

The chain couples TRBV4-1 to TRBJ2-2, with 9 bases identical to TRBD1. In germline, CDR1 is MGHRA, CDR2 YSYEKL. Trimming at V came to 3 bases and at J to 7 bases, leaving 6 bases not matched to a gene. This CDR3 has 15 residues. The DNA of the CDR3 is TGCGCCAGCAGCCACGGGACAGGGTCGGTCGGGGAGCTGTTTTTT. This encodes CASSHGTGSVGELFF.

J is TRBJ2-3 and V is TRBV30; D may be TRBD2 (6 bases). From germline, CDR1 is GTSNPN and CDR2 SVGIG (reference sequence). The CDR3 sequence is 15 residues long. V lost 4 bases and J lost 0, with 14 bases in between. The CDR3 loop reads CAWIMAGRSTDTQYF. CDR3 DNA sequence: TGTGCCTGGATAATGGCGGGGCGAAGCACAGATACGCAGTATTTT.

The rearrangement joins TRBV4-1 to TRBJ2-1, with 8 bases matching TRBD2. J lost 7 bases, V lost 0 bases, and 8 bases had no gene match. The CDR3 is made up of 16 amino acids. CDR1 and CDR2 (germline): MGHRA, YSYEKL. CDR3 sequence: CASSQEGGTSLNEQFF. DNA for the CDR3: TGCGCCAGCAGCCAAGAGGGCGGGACTAGTCTGAATGAGCAGTTCTTC.

V gene TRBV11-2 combines with J gene TRBJ2-7; TRBD2 matches 9 bases. The CDR3 covers 16 residues. J was trimmed by 1 base and V by 2 bases; bases with no gene match: 6. CDR1 and CDR2 (germline): SGHAT, FQNNGV. This chain's CDR3 is CASSLLAGYYSYEQYF. DNA for the CDR3: TGTGCCAGCAGCTTACTAGCGGGGTATTATTCCTACGAGCAGTACTTC. Together with reference TRBV11-2 and TRBJ2-7, the CDR3 gives the full variable domain: EAGVAQSPRYKIIEKRQSVAFWCNPISGHATLYWYQQILGQGPKLLIQFQNNGVVDDSQLPKDRFSAERLKGVDSTLKIQPAKLEDSAVYLCASSLLAGYYSYEQYFGPGTRLTVT.

The chain carries TRBV27 and TRBJ1-4, with no clear D. CDR1 is MNHEY, CDR2 SMNVEV, per germline (reference sequence). V dropped 6 bases and J dropped 4 bases, with 12 bases sitting between them. This CDR3 region has 14 residues. For the CDR3, the DNA is TGTGCCAGCAGCCGAATTGGGGTTAATGAAAAACTGTTTTTT. Protein sequence: CASSRIGVNEKLFF.

This clone was seen more than once but under ten times. J is TRBJ1-2 and V is TRBV19; tentatively, D is TRBD1 (6 bases). Germline CDR1 reads LNHDA; CDR2 reads SQIVND (reference sequence). V lost 5 bases, J lost 3 bases, and 10 bases lay in between. The CDR3 runs 13 residues. The CDR3 coding sequence is TGTGCCAGTAGTCGGGACACCTACTATGGCTACACCTTC. Translating it yields CASSRDTYYGYTF.

The chain joins TRBV7-9 to TRBJ1-2, with 11 bases matching TRBD1. Germline assignment: CDR1 SEHNR and CDR2 FQNEAQ (reference sequence). The J segment lost 8 bases and the V segment lost 5 bases, leaving 4 bases of the junction unmatched. CDR3 length: 13 residues. The CDR3 region has the DNA TGTGCCAGCAGCACCCGGGACAGGGGGGGCTACACCTTC. Residues: CASSTRDRGGYTF.

The chain recombines TRBV25-1 with TRBJ2-7; 11 bases agree with TRBD2. The J segment lost 5 bases and the V segment lost 1 base, leaving 4 bases of the junction unmatched. Germline V gene sequence: CDR1 MGHDK, CDR2 SYGVNS. This CDR3 region has 15 residues. The DNA for the CDR3 is TGTGCCAGCAGTGAATTAGCGGGGGGGCGCGACGAGCAGTACTTC. Its protein is CASSELAGGRDEQYF.

This chain joins TRBV5-4 and TRBJ2-3, with TRBD1 identical over 10 bases. The CDR3 runs 16 residues. J lost 6 bases, V lost 2 bases, and 9 bases had no gene match. Germline V CDR1 and CDR2: SGHNT, YYREEE (reference sequence). As DNA, the CDR3 is TGTGCCAGCAGCTTTTCCGACAGGGGGCGCGGTGATACGCAGTATTTT. Protein: CASSFSDRGRGDTQYF.

The rearrangement uses TRBV7-2 and TRBJ2-2; D remains ambiguous. Germline-derived CDR1 and CDR2 are SGHTA and FQGNSA. Trimming took off 1 base at V and 3 bases at J, with 12 bases between the two ends. The CDR3 totals 16 residues. CDR3 protein: CASSLVGSTDTGELFF. The CDR3 region has the DNA TGTGCCAGCAGCTTAGTAGGCTCTACCGACACCGGGGAGCTGTTTTTT. The full variable domain, rest sourced from reference TRBV7-2 and TRBJ2-2, is GAGVSQSPSNKVTEKGKDVELRCDPISGHTALYWYRQSLGQGLEFLIYFQGNSAPDKSGLPSDRFSAERTGGSVSTLTIQRTQQEDSAVYLCASSLVGSTDTGELFFGEGSRLTVL.

V and J are TRBV4-1 and TRBJ2-5; 8 bases fit TRBD1. CDR3 length: 14 amino acids. J was trimmed by 1 base and V by 5 bases; bases with no gene match: 3. Germline values: CDR1 MGHRA, CDR2 YSYEKL. This chain's CDR3 is CASSDGQGQETQYF. The DNA for the CDR3 is TGCGCCAGCAGCGACGGACAGGGCCAAGAGACCCAGTACTTC.

This chain links TRBV15 with TRBJ1-5, with D possibly being TRBD1 (5 bases). Per the germline V gene, CDR1 is LNHNV and CDR2 is YYDKDF (reference sequence). The CDR3 length is 17 residues. Trimming removed 0 bases from V and 6 bases from J, with 18 bases in between. The DNA for the CDR3 is TGTGCCACCAGCAGAGAGCCCACAATCGTAGGGACTCAGCCCCAGCATTTT. Translation: CATSREPTIVGTQPQHF.

CDR3 region: CASSSGPRAEFEQYF. CDR3 in DNA: TGTGCCAGCAGCTCGGGACCACGAGCCGAATTCGAGCAGTACTTC. This rearrangement joins TRBV5-6 to TRBJ2-7; D may match TRBD1 or TRBD2 (5 bases each). Trimming pared 3 bases from V and 6 bases from J, leaving 19 bases between. Germline V CDR1 and CDR2: SGHDT, YYEEEE. The CDR3 spans 15 residues.

The V gene is TRBV5-1, the J gene TRBJ1-4; no clear D. The germline CDR1 and CDR2 sequences are SGHRS and YFSETQ. The V and J ends lost 1 base and 3 bases respectively, with 13 bases between them. CDR3 size: 16 residues. The CDR3 spells CASSLPTTAANEKLFF. The CDR3 bases are TGCGCCAGCAGCTTGCCGACGACGGCAGCTAATGAAAAACTGTTTTTT.

The chain combines TRBV7-6 with TRBJ1-2, with 8 bases matching TRBD1. With V trimmed by 3 bases and J by 7 bases, 4 bases remained unmatched. Germline assignment: CDR1 SGHVS and CDR2 FNYEAQ. The CDR3 loop spans 13 amino acids. In DNA, the CDR3 is TGTGCCAGCAGCTTTACAGGGGGTGCTGGCTACACCTTC. It is translated as CASSFTGGAGYTF.

This sequence joins TRBV27 and TRBJ2-7, with TRBD1 matching 7 bases. The junction had 6 bases not matched to a gene; V was cut back by 3 bases and J by 1 base. This CDR3 contains 15 residues. Germline V gene lookup returns CDR1 MNHEY and CDR2 SMNVEV (reference sequence). CDR3 DNA: TGTGCCAGCAGTTTGAAACAGGGGTCTTCCTACGAGCAGTACTTC. It is translated as CASSLKQGSSYEQYF.

This CDR3 is CASSPGTSRTDTQYF. The DNA of the CDR3 is TGTGCCAGCAGTCCTGGGACTAGCAGAACAGATACGCAGTATTTT. The chain recombines TRBV11-2 with TRBJ2-3; TRBD2 matches 9 bases. Germline CDR1 reads SGHAT; CDR2 reads FQNNGV. The CDR3 spans 15 residues. Trimming cost V 6 bases and J 3 bases; bases outside gene matches: 7.

V is TRBV5-1 and J is TRBJ1-6; D ambiguous. CDR3 size: 15 residues. V was cut by 3 bases and J by 0 bases, with 7 bases left in between. Per germline, CDR1 SGHRS and CDR2 YFSETQ. CDR3: CASSSQLSYNSPLHF. CDR3 in DNA: TGCGCCAGCAGCTCGCAGCTCTCCTATAATTCACCCCTCCACTTT.